The 25 T cell receptor beta chains below come from one sample, sequenced in a study of blood T cell repertoires in COVID-19. Clones were read by immunoSEQ multiplex PCR, and TCRdb kept only the in-frame ones, dropping some. The sample has roughly 120,000 clones; 76% are singletons. The source material was peripheral blood. These receptors were taken from an elderly woman with acute or convalescent COVID-19.

The chain links TRBV21-1 to TRBJ2-1; TRBD2 reflects the table's D call only, with no check against the DNA. TRBV21-1 has pseudogene status. CDR3 length: 12 residues. The DNA for the CDR3 is TGTGCCAGCAGCAAAGTGGCGGTGGAGCAGTTCTTC. Amino acid sequence: CASSKVAVEQFF.

In DNA form, the CDR3 reads TGTGCCAGTAGTATAGACTCCCGAGGGAACTATGGCTACACCTTC. Its protein is CASSIDSRGNYGYTF. This sequence joins TRBV19 and TRBJ1-2; unclear D gene. Between the trimmed V and J ends, which lost 0 bases and 2 bases, there was a span of 10 bases. The CDR3 has 15 amino acids. Germline loops: CDR1 LNHDA, CDR2 SQIVND (reference sequence).

V and J are TRBV19 and TRBJ1-1, with 9 bases that match TRBD1. This CDR3 has 15 residues. After removal of 4 bases from V and 4 bases from J, the junction contained 7 bases not matched to a gene. Germline CDR1 reads LNHDA; CDR2 reads SQIVND (reference sequence). This chain's CDR3 is CASSNSGTGSTEAFF. Here the CDR3 DNA reads TGTGCCAGTAGTAATTCCGGGACAGGGAGCACTGAAGCTTTCTTT.

This clone was recorded a few times. This chain joins TRBV27 and TRBJ1-1; D possibly corresponds to TRBD1 (5 bases). The germline V gene has CDR1 MNHEY and CDR2 SMNVEV (reference sequence). This CDR3 contains 16 residues. The V end was cut by 0 bases, the J end by 1 base, with 12 bases between. The DNA for the CDR3 is TGTGCCAGCAGTTTATCTCCAGGGTGGGGGAACACTGAAGCTTTCTTT. This codes for CASSLSPGWGNTEAFF.

The gene calls are TRBV19 and TRBJ1-2, with a possible D match to TRBD1 (5 bases). The CDR3 is made up of 14 amino acids. The V gene lost 5 bases and the J gene lost 1 base, with 11 bases spanning the gap. Germline V lookup: CDR1 LNHDA, CDR2 SQIVND (reference sequence). CDR3: CASSSRQLNYGYTF. For the CDR3, the DNA is TGTGCCAGTAGTTCAAGACAGCTTAACTATGGCTACACCTTC.

This chain connects TRBV21-1 to TRBJ2-3; the DNA was not compared with TRBD1, the D call given in the table. TRBV21-1 is a documented pseudogene. This CDR3 comprises 21 residues. In DNA form, the CDR3 reads TGTGCCAGCAATGACCAGGGCCAAGGTACGATTTTCGCTCCCCTTACATCCCCGCAGTATTTT. It encodes CASNDQGQGTIFAPLTSPQYF.

This clone was observed a few times. The chain couples TRBV6-5 to TRBJ2-1; D unresolved. From germline, CDR1 is MNHEY and CDR2 SVGAGI. This CDR3 has 14 amino acids. Trimming pared 0 bases from V and 6 bases from J, leaving 9 bases between. The CDR3 spells CASSYSSLSNEQFF. The DNA for the CDR3 is TGTGCCAGCAGTTACTCGAGCTTGAGCAATGAGCAGTTCTTC.

This chain joins TRBV11-2 and TRBJ2-7; TRBD2 aligns across 7 bases. Trimming cost V 1 base and J 2 bases; bases outside gene matches: 5. The CDR3 totals 15 residues. Germline V gives CDR1 SGHAT, CDR2 FQNNGV. The CDR3 region is CASSLVAGAAYEQYF. The CDR3 region has the DNA TGTGCCAGCAGCTTAGTGGCGGGAGCTGCCTACGAGCAGTACTTC.

The chain recombines TRBV19 with TRBJ1-1; 8 nucleotides line up with TRBD1. The CDR3 loop spans 13 amino acids. J was trimmed by 7 bases and V by 5 bases; bases with no gene match: 6. The germline CDR1 and CDR2 sequences are LNHDA and SQIVND (reference sequence). CDR3 residues: CASSGQGANEAFF. CDR3 in DNA: TGTGCCAGTAGTGGCCAGGGGGCGAATGAAGCTTTCTTT.

V usage is TRBV9 and J usage is TRBJ1-5, with a possible D match to TRBD1 (5 bases). In germline, CDR1 is SGDLS, CDR2 YYNGEE. CDR3 size: 15 residues. The germline V and J ends were trimmed by 0 bases and 8 bases, with 15 bases remaining between them. CDR3 sequence: CASSVAPDSHEPQHF. The DNA of the CDR3 is TGTGCCAGCAGCGTAGCCCCCGACAGTCATGAGCCCCAGCATTTT.

The rearrangement uses TRBV5-4 and TRBJ2-3; 9 bases line up with TRBD2. J lost 5 bases, V lost 1 base, and 5 bases had no gene match. Germline CDR1 is SGHNT and CDR2 is YYREEE (reference sequence). The CDR3 is made up of 15 amino acids. CDR3 residues: CASSLWRGGRDTQYF. For the CDR3, the DNA is TGTGCCAGCAGCTTGTGGCGGGGGGGCCGAGATACGCAGTATTTT.

The chain carries TRBV6-2 or TRBV6-3 and TRBJ1-5; 9 bases agree with TRBD1. This CDR3 contains 16 residues. Germline CDR1 reads MNHEY; CDR2 reads SVGEGT. Trimming cost V 4 bases and J 3 bases; bases outside gene matches: 7. The CDR3: CASSSSQGAPNQPQHF. The CDR3 DNA reads TGTGCCAGCAGTTCCTCACAGGGGGCGCCCAATCAGCCCCAGCATTTT.

The chain links TRBV7-2 to TRBJ2-3; 15 bases match TRBD2. This CDR3 has 17 amino acids. Losses at the gene ends were 4 bases for V and 8 bases for J; bases not matched to a gene: 10. CDR1 and CDR2 (germline): SGHTA, FQGNSA. The CDR3 bases are TGTGCCAGCAGCTCCGTATGGACTAGCGGGAGGGCCAGTACGCAGTATTTT. Translating gives CASSSVWTSGRASTQYF.

This chain connects TRBV7-2 to TRBJ1-6, with D maybe TRBD1 (5 bases). Looked up from germline, CDR1 is SGHTA and CDR2 is FQGNSA. The CDR3 consists of 15 residues. Trimming stripped 0 bases from V and 10 bases from J, with 13 bases between. CDR3: CASSLAGGLWSPLHF. CDR3 coding DNA: TGTGCCAGCAGCTTAGCCGGGGGTTTGTGGTCACCCCTCCACTTT.

This chain joins TRBV3-1 (or the pseudogene TRBV3-2) and TRBJ2-6, with TRBD2 matching 7 bases. Germline assignment: CDR1 LGHDT and CDR2 YNNKEL (reference sequence). The trim removed 4 bases at V and 1 base at J, leaving 7 bases unmatched. The CDR3 has 17 residues. The CDR3 DNA follows: TGTGCCAGCAGCCCGATAGGGGAGGGATCTGGGGCCAACGTCCTGACTTTC. Its translation: CASSPIGEGSGANVLTF.

Only a few counts were recorded for this clone. The gene calls are TRBV7-7 and TRBJ2-2; 7 bases agree with TRBD1. Germline CDR1 is SSHAT and CDR2 is FNYEAQ (reference sequence). V shed 4 bases and J 2 bases; nucleotides not matched to a gene: 7. The CDR3 length is 16 residues. The CDR3 reads CASSSWTGGNTGELFF. The CDR3 DNA reads TGTGCCAGCAGCTCGTGGACAGGAGGAAACACCGGGGAGCTGTTTTTT.

The chain carries TRBV5-1 and TRBJ2-4, with TRBD2 matching 9 bases. V dropped 1 base and J dropped 4; count of bases not matched to a gene: 0. The CDR3 loop spans 14 amino acids. CDR1 SGHRS and CDR2 YFSETQ come from the germline V gene. The CDR3 here is CASSLTSGKNIQYF. DNA for the CDR3: TGCGCCAGCAGCTTGACTAGCGGGAAAAACATTCAGTACTTC.

The J gene is TRBJ2-1, the V gene TRBV6-2 or TRBV6-3; the match to TRBD2 covers 8 bases. The CDR3 is 16 residues long. Germline CDR1 and CDR2: MNHEY and SVGEGT. The J segment lost 9 bases and the V segment lost 3 bases, leaving 13 bases of the junction unmatched. The CDR3 DNA sequence: TGTGCCAGCAGTTATCGGACTAGCCGTGCCTTACGTGAGCAGTTCTTC. Its protein product is CASSYRTSRALREQFF.

This clone was counted a few times. The chain has TRBV9 and TRBJ2-1, with D perhaps matching TRBD2 (5 bases). CDR3 length equals 11 residues. Trimming cost V 4 bases and J 7 bases, with 6 bases left between them. Looked up from germline, CDR1 is SGDLS and CDR2 is YYNGEE. The CDR3 DNA follows: TGTGCCAGCAGCAGAGGGAATGAGCAGTTCTTC. This gives the protein CASSRGNEQFF.

The chain links TRBV7-2 to TRBJ2-1; 8 positions match TRBD2. The CDR3 length is 17 residues. Germline V lookup: CDR1 SGHTA, CDR2 FQGNSA. The V and J ends lost 5 bases and 4 bases, in that order; junction bases with no gene match: 13. The CDR3 loop is CASSLFGGGQGYNEQFF. DNA for the CDR3: TGTGCCAGCAGCCTGTTCGGGGGGGGCCAGGGTTACAATGAGCAGTTCTTC.

V usage is TRBV30 and J usage is TRBJ1-6; 9 nucleotides agree with TRBD1. The CDR3 contains 14 residues. The J segment lost 7 bases and the V segment lost 2 bases, leaving 3 bases of the junction unmatched. Germline V CDR1 and CDR2: GTSNPN, SVGIG (reference sequence). The CDR3 nucleotides read TGTGCCTGGAGTCGGACAGGGGTAAATTCACCCCTCCACTTT. As protein: CAWSRTGVNSPLHF.

This clone was found a few times. Written as DNA, the CDR3 is TGTGCCAGCAGTTCGGGACAGCCCAATCAGCCCCAGCATTTT. It specifies CASSSGQPNQPQHF. The chain carries TRBV28 and TRBJ1-5, with TRBD1 matching over 7 bases. Germline CDR1 is MDHEN and CDR2 is SYDVKM. The CDR3 is 14 residues long. The junction had 3 bases not matched to a gene; V was cut back by 4 bases and J by 3 bases.

V gene TRBV2 combines with J gene TRBJ2-3; TRBD2 might be the D (5 bases). Deletions cut 4 bases from V and 0 bases from J, with 11 bases between. The germline gives CDR1 SNHLY, CDR2 FYNNEI. The CDR3 sequence is 15 residues long. CDR3 sequence (DNA): TGTGCCAGCAGTGTTCGGGAACTAAGCACAGATACGCAGTATTTT. Protein product: CASSVRELSTDTQYF.

This chain joins TRBV5-1 and TRBJ2-3, with D perhaps TRBD2 (5 bases). This CDR3 spans 14 amino acids. Germline CDR1 and CDR2: SGHRS and YFSETQ. V lost 4 bases and J 2 bases, leaving 11 bases between the germline ends. CDR3 residues: CASSLDSFTDTQYF. The CDR3 DNA is TGCGCCAGCAGCCTGGACTCCTTCACAGATACGCAGTATTTT.

This clone appeared a few times. The rearrangement joins TRBV7-6 to TRBJ2-5, with 11 nucleotides matching TRBD2. The CDR3 runs to 16 residues. Looked up from germline, CDR1 is SGHVS and CDR2 is FNYEAQ. The V and J ends lost 1 base and 2 bases, in that order; junction bases with no gene match: 3. This chain's CDR3 is CASSLVIAGGQETQYF. In nucleotides, the CDR3 is TGTGCCAGCAGCTTAGTAATAGCGGGGGGGCAAGAGACCCAGTACTTC.